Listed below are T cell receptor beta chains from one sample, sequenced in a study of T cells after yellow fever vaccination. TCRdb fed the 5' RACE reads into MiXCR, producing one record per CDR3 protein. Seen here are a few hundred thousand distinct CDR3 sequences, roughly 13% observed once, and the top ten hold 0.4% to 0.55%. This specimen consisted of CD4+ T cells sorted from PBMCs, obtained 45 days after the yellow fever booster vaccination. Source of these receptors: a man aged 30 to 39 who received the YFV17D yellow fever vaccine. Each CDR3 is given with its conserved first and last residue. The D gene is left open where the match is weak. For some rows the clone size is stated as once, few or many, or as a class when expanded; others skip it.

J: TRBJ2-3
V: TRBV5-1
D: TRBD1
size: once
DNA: TGCGCCAGCAGGGAGACAGGGAGCACAGATACGCAGTATTTT
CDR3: CASRETGSTDTQYF

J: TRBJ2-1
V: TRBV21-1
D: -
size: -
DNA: TGTGCCAGCAGCATATCCTGGATTAATGAGCAGTTCTTC
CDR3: CASSISWINEQFF

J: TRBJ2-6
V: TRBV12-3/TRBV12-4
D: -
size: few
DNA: TGTGCCAGCAGTCCATTCCGATCAGAGACTGGGGCCAACGTCCTGACTTTC
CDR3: CASSPFRSETGANVLTF

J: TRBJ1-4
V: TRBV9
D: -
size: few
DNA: TGTGCCAGCAGCGTAGCCTCCGCCCGGGGGTTCGCAACTAATGAAAAACTGTTTTTT
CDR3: CASSVASARGFATNEKLFF

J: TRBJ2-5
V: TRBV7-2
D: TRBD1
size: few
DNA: TGTGCCAGCAGCTATGACAGGGTGAAAGAGACCCAGTACTTC
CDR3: CASSYDRVKETQYF

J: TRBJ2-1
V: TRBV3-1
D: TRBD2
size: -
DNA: TGTGCCAGCAGCCGATCGGCGGGAGGGTTTCGGAATGAGCAGTTCTTC
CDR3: CASSRSAGGFRNEQFF

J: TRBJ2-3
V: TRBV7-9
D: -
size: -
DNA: TGTGCCAGCAGCTTACTCGGACAGCACACAGATACGCAGTATTTT
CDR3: CASSLLGQHTDTQYF

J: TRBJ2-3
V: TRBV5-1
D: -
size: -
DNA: TGCGCCAGCAGCTTGGCTGTAGGCTCCCCGACGGATACGCAGTATTTT
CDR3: CASSLAVGSPTDTQYF

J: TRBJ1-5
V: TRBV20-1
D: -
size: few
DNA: TGCAGTGCTAGAGTGGGGAATAGCAATCAGCCCCAGCATTTT
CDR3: CSARVGNSNQPQHF

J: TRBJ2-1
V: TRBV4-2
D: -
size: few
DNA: TGTGCCAGCAGCCAAGCTGCAAAGGATGAGCAGTTCTTC
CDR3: CASSQAAKDEQFF

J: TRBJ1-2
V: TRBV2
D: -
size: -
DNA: TGTGCCAGCAAGGGAGGTTCCAACTATGGCTACACCTTC
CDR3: CASKGGSNYGYTF

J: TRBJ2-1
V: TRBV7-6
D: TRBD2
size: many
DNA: TGTGCCAGCAGCTTCGAAGGGGCGGGACTAGCGTTCAATGAGCAGTTCTTC
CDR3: CASSFEGAGLAFNEQFF

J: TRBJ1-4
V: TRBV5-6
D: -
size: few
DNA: TGTGCCAGCAGCTCGCAGGGTGGAGGCGAAAAACTGTTTTTT
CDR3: CASSSQGGGEKLFF

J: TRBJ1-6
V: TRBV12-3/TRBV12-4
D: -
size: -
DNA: TGTGCCAGCAGTTTATATGCGGCGTCACCCCTCCACTTT
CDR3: CASSLYAASPLHF

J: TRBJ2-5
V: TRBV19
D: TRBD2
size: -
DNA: TGTGCCAGTAGTAAGCGGGGGTACCAAGAGACCCAGTACTTC
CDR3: CASSKRGYQETQYF

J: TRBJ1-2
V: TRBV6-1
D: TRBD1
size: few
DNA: TGTGCCAGCAGTGAAGCCCTTCGGACAGGTGAAGGCTACACCTTC
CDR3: CASSEALRTGEGYTF

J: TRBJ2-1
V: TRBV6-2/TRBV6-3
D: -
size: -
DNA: TGTGCCAGCAGTTACCGCGGGGATCGGTGCAATGAGCAGTTCTTC
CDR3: CASSYRGDRCNEQFF

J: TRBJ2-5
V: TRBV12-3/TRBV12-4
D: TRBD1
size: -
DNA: TGTGCCAGCAGCTCTACCCCGGACAGGGAGCAAGAGACCCAGTACTTC
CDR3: CASSSTPDREQETQYF

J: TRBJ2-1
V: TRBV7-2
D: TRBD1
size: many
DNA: TGTGCCAGCAGCTCCCGGGACAGGGGGTTCTTC
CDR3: CASSSRDRGFF

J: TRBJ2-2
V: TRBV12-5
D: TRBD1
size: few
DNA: TGTGCTAGTACTGACACGGGACAGCTAGTTGCCGGGGAGCTGTTTTTT
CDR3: CASTDTGQLVAGELFF

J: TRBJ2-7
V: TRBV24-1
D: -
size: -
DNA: TGTGCCACCAGTGATCCAGGAGCGGATTCTAGGGGAGAGCAGTACTTC
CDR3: CATSDPGADSRGEQYF

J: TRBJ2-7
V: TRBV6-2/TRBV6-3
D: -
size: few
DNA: TGTGCCAGTAACAGACAGGCCGACAAGCAGTACTTC
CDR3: CASNRQADKQYF

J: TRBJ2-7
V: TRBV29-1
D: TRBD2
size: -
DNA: TGCAGCGTCGATAGGACCGGACGCGGGGGGTACGAGCAGCACTTC
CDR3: CSVDRTGRGGYEQHF

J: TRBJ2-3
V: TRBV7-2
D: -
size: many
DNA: TGTGCCAGCAGCTTGATGGGGGGCACAGATACGCAGTATTTT
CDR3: CASSLMGGTDTQYF

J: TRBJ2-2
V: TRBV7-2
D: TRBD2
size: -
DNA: TGTGCCAGCAGCTTAGCGGGTTCAGGACTAGCGGGACGCACCGGGGAGCTGTTTTTT
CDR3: CASSLAGSGLAGRTGELFF

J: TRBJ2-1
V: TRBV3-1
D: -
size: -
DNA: TGTGCCAGCAGCCCCTCCGTGTCCCCCCGGGCCGGTGAGCAGTTCTTC
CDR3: CASSPSVSPRAGEQFF

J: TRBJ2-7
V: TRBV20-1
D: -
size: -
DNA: TGCAGTGCTAGTGACCTCGGGGAGTCCTTCTACGAGCAGTACTTC
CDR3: CSASDLGESFYEQYF

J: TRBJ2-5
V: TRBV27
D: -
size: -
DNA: TGTGCCAGCAGTTCCTCATCCGGGTCCCCCGTAGGGCAAGAGACCCAGTACTTC
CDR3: CASSSSSGSPVGQETQYF

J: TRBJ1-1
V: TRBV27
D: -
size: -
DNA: TGTGCCAGCAGTTTATCCAGAGGCAGGGGAAGATCGGAAACTGAAGCTTTCTTT
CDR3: CASSLSRGRGRSETEAFF

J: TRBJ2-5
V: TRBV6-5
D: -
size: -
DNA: TGTGCCAGCAGTTCGGACACCTCGCGGGCCCAGTACTTC
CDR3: CASSSDTSRAQYF

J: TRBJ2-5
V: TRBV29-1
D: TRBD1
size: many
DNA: TGCAGCGTTGTGACAGGGGCAGAGACCCAGTACTTC
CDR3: CSVVTGAETQYF